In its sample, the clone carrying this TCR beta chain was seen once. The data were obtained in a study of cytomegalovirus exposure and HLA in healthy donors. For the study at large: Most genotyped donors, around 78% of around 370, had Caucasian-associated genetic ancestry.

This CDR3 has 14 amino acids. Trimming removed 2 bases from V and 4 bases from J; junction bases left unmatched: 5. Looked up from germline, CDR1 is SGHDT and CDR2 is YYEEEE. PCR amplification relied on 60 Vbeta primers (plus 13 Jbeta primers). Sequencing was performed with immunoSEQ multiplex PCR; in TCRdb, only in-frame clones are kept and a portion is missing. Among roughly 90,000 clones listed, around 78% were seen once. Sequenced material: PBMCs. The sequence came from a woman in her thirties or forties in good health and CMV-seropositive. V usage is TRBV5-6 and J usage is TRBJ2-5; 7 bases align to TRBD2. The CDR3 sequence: CASSLKAGAETQYF. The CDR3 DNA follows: TGTGCCAGCAGCTTAAAGGCGGGAGCAGAGACCCAGTACTTC.